Each of the 30 T cell receptor beta chains below was sequenced from the same sample in a study of blood T cell repertoires in COVID-19 (dated by TCRdb to 2018 to 2021). The protocol used for the library was the immunoSEQ multiplex PCR assay. Sourced from immuneACCESS, this table was stored by TCRdb with only in-frame sequences that have V and J called. A share of the clones is absent; for the studies checked, an unresolved V gene accounts for under half, and the remainder has no known explanation. The sample has under 250,000 clones on record, about 90% of them singletons. The biggest ten clones account for around 3.1% of the sample. The sample consisted of PBMCs or T cells enriched from blood (not recorded which). The receptors were sampled from a woman aged 40 to 49 who had been exposed to COVID-19.

This clone has a handful of counts. This chain uses TRBV6-5 with TRBJ1-4; tentative D call: TRBD1 (6 bases). V was pared by 4 bases and J by 8 bases, with 20 bases between. CDR3 length: 16 amino acids. Germline V CDR1 and CDR2: MNHEY, SVGAGI. The CDR3 DNA sequence: TGTGCCAGCAGTTTACCAGGGGAACGATTTACGGAAAAACTGTTTTTT. Protein: CASSLPGERFTEKLFF.

The V gene is TRBV7-9, the J gene TRBJ2-1; TRBD2 matches at 13 bases. The CDR3 totals 15 residues. Germline trimming cut 1 base from V and 6 bases from J; bases unmatched to any gene: 0. The V gene's germline CDR1 is SEHNR and CDR2 FQNEAQ (reference sequence). CDR3 residues: CASSLGTSGSNEQFF. The CDR3 region has the DNA TGTGCCAGCAGCTTAGGGACTAGCGGGAGCAATGAGCAGTTCTTC. Complete variable domain (other parts from reference TRBV7-9 and TRBJ2-1): DTGVSQNPRHKITKRGQNVTFRCDPISEHNRLYWYRQTLGQGPEFLTYFQNEAQLEKSRLLSDRFSAERPKGSFSTLEIQRTEQGDSAMYLCASSLGTSGSNEQFFGPGTRLTVL.

This chain links TRBV5-1 with TRBJ1-2; D possibly corresponds to TRBD1 (5 bases). V was clipped by 0 bases and J by 5 bases, with 14 bases between them. This CDR3 is 15 amino acids long. Germline assignment: CDR1 SGHRS and CDR2 YFSETQ. The CDR3 spells CASSLGQNSIYGYTF. Written as DNA, the CDR3 is TGCGCCAGCAGCTTGGGACAGAACTCGATATATGGCTACACCTTC.

The chain couples TRBV28 to TRBJ1-1; the D is unclear. The germline gives CDR1 MDHEN, CDR2 SYDVKM. Trimming stripped 4 bases from V and 7 bases from J, with 22 bases between. The CDR3 spans 16 residues. CDR3 sequence reads: CASSSLVESANGEAFF. The CDR3 DNA is TGTGCCAGCAGTTCCCTGGTTGAGTCTGCAAACGGTGAAGCTTTCTTT.

The chain combines TRBV19 with TRBJ1-1, with 7 bases aligning to TRBD1. CDR1 is LNHDA, CDR2 SQIVND, per germline (reference sequence). With V trimmed by 10 bases and J by 3 bases, 2 bases remained unmatched. This CDR3 region has 11 residues. CDR3 sequence: CATQGDTEAFF. For the CDR3, the DNA is TGTGCCACGCAGGGGGACACTGAAGCTTTCTTT.

The J gene is TRBJ1-1, the V gene TRBV10-3; 7 positions match TRBD1. V dropped 7 bases and J dropped 0; count of bases not matched to a gene: 11. Germline CDR1 reads ENHRY; CDR2 reads SYGVKD. The CDR3 runs 16 residues. The CDR3 DNA reads TGTGCCATCACCCGGACAGGAGATTCCATGAACACTGAAGCTTTCTTT. This gives the protein CAITRTGDSMNTEAFF.

In the case of this clone: One end of the junction does not line up with germline, which may come from a read error. The chain joins TRBV5-1 to TRBJ2-1; D ambiguous. CDR3 length: 15 amino acids. CDR1 is SGHRS, CDR2 YFSETQ, per germline. The CDR3 bases are TGTGCCAGCAGTTCTGGCGGTAACTCCTACAATGAGCAGTTCTTC. Residues: CASSSGGNSYNEQFF.

The J gene is TRBJ2-6, the V gene TRBV7-9; 9 nucleotides line up with TRBD1. The germline CDR1 and CDR2 sequences are SEHNR and FQNEAQ (reference sequence). J gave up 0 bases and V 6 bases, and 6 bases lay outside the gene matches. CDR3 length: 17 residues. The CDR3 spells CASSRDRGNSGANVLTF. The CDR3 coding sequence is TGTGCCAGCAGTCGTGACAGGGGGAACTCTGGGGCCAACGTCCTGACTTTC.

This sequence joins TRBV4-3 and TRBJ1-4; no firm D call. The CDR3 length is 16 residues. Germline V gene lookup returns CDR1 LGHNA and CDR2 YSLEER. V dropped 0 bases and J dropped 5 bases, with 13 bases sitting between them. The CDR3 DNA sequence: TGCGCCAGCAGCCAAGATTTATGGGGAGGAAATGAAAAACTGTTTTTT. Residues: CASSQDLWGGNEKLFF.

The rearrangement uses TRBV6-1 and TRBJ2-7, with TRBD2 matching over 12 bases. Losses at the gene ends were 2 bases for V and 1 base for J; bases not matched to a gene: 6. Germline CDR1 and CDR2: MNHNS and SASEGT. The CDR3 consists of 17 residues. Here the CDR3 reads CASSELLTSGGSYEQYV. For the CDR3, the DNA is TGTGCCAGCAGTGAACTCCTGACTAGCGGGGGTTCCTACGAGCAGTACGTC.

The rearrangement joins TRBV19 to TRBJ2-3; 7 positions match TRBD2. The CDR3 runs to 16 residues. Germline loops: CDR1 LNHDA, CDR2 SQIVND (reference sequence). J gave up 5 bases and V 5 bases, and 13 bases lay outside the gene matches. CDR3 in amino acids: CASSVSQTSSIDTQYF. CDR3 bases: TGTGCCAGTAGTGTCTCCCAGACTAGCTCAATAGATACGCAGTATTTT.

The genes are TRBV15 and TRBJ1-6; D is possibly TRBD1 (6 bases). The CDR3 contains 15 residues. V lost 0 bases to trimming and J lost 12 bases, with 15 bases between them. The V gene's germline CDR1 is LNHNV and CDR2 YYDKDF (reference sequence). CDR3 sequence reads: CATSRDRDRIGPLHF. The CDR3 DNA reads TGTGCCACCAGCAGAGATAGAGACAGGATAGGACCCCTCCACTTT.

V is TRBV3-1 (or the pseudogene TRBV3-2) and J is TRBJ2-7; D is uncertain. Germline V gene lookup returns CDR1 LGHDT and CDR2 YNNKEL (reference sequence). The CDR3 has 17 amino acids. Trimming took 1 base from V and 2 from J, leaving 18 bases between them. CDR3 sequence (DNA): TGTGCCAGCAGCCAAGGGGCAGTCCCAATTCACGCCTACGAGCAGTACTTC. The encoded protein is CASSQGAVPIHAYEQYF.

The chain links TRBV7-9 to TRBJ1-4, with a tentative D call TRBD1 (6 bases). Germline CDR1 and CDR2: SEHNR and FQNEAQ (reference sequence). Deletions cut 5 bases from V and 8 bases from J, with 12 bases between. The CDR3 sequence is 13 residues long. CDR3 region: CASSPDTGEKLFF. As DNA, the CDR3 is TGTGCCAGCAGCCCTGATACAGGGGAAAAACTGTTTTTT.

This CDR3 is CASSLRLTGSVPTEAFF. CDR3 DNA sequence: TGTGCCAGCAGTTTAAGGCTAACAGGGAGTGTCCCCACTGAAGCTTTCTTT. The chain combines TRBV28 with TRBJ1-1; perhaps TRBD1 as D (6 bases). This CDR3 spans 17 amino acids. Trimming shortened V by 2 bases and J by 4 bases, and 20 bases separated the two germline ends. Germline lookup yields CDR1 MDHEN and CDR2 SYDVKM.

CDR3 nucleotide sequence: TGTGCCAGCAGCCAGGGGGCAGGCCTCCAGCCCCAGCATTTT. Amino acid sequence: CASSQGAGLQPQHF. The chain is built from TRBV3-1 (or the pseudogene TRBV3-2) and TRBJ1-5; TRBD1 is a possible D gene (6 bases). This CDR3 is 14 amino acids long. Germline V gene sequence: CDR1 LGHDT, CDR2 YNNKEL (reference sequence). The germline V and J ends were trimmed by 3 bases and 7 bases, with 13 bases remaining between them.

The genes are TRBV11-3 and TRBJ2-1; D might be TRBD2 (5 bases). Per germline, CDR1 SGHNT and CDR2 YENEEA. V lost 0 bases and J 5 bases, leaving 14 bases between the germline ends. This CDR3 contains 16 residues. The CDR3 spells CASSLERARTHNEQFF. CDR3 coding DNA: TGTGCCAGCAGCTTAGAGAGGGCAAGGACCCACAATGAGCAGTTCTTC.

This CDR3 is CASSPPVVAGGKDTQYF. The CDR3 nucleotides read TGTGCCAGCAGCCCACCTGTTGTAGCGGGGGGGAAAGATACGCAGTATTTT. The chain has TRBV5-6 and TRBJ2-3; 11 nucleotides line up with TRBD2. V dropped 4 bases and J dropped 5; count of bases not matched to a gene: 12. Germline CDR1 reads SGHDT; CDR2 reads YYEEEE. The CDR3 loop spans 17 amino acids.

This clone was observed a single time. V gene TRBV30 combines with J gene TRBJ1-1; D is possibly TRBD1 (6 bases). Trimming took 5 bases from V and 1 from J, leaving 17 bases between them. The CDR3 is 15 amino acids. Germline CDR1 and CDR2: GTSNPN and SVGIG (reference sequence). The CDR3 loop is CAWGGRALSNTEAFF. The CDR3 DNA sequence: TGTGCCTGGGGGGGCAGGGCTCTCTCGAACACTGAAGCTTTCTTT.

This chain links TRBV5-1 with TRBJ1-2; tentatively, D is TRBD1 (6 bases). Germline lookup yields CDR1 SGHRS and CDR2 YFSETQ. V lost 2 bases, J lost 0 bases, and 11 bases lay in between. The CDR3 is 15 residues long. DNA for the CDR3: TGCGCCAGCAGCTTCGGACAGACAACTAACTATGGCTACACCTTC. Its translation: CASSFGQTTNYGYTF.

A remark on this clone: At one end the junction does not follow the germline gene, possibly because of a read error. This chain uses TRBV6-5 with TRBJ2-7; the match to TRBD2 covers 14 bases. The germline gives CDR1 MNHEY, CDR2 SVGAGI. CDR3 length: 16 amino acids. The CDR3 reads CASSLTSGTSGGNLHF. Written as DNA, the CDR3 is TGTGCCAGCAGTTTAACCTCCGGGACTAGCGGGGGTAATCTGCACTTC.

This clone appeared a few times. This chain uses TRBV7-3 with TRBJ2-2; TRBD2 agrees at 8 bases. Germline V gene data show CDR1 as SGHTA and CDR2 as FQGTGA. V lost 0 bases to trimming and J lost 2 bases; unmatched junction nucleotides: 2. This CDR3 spans 16 amino acids. CDR3 protein: CASSLTTSGNTGELFF. CDR3 sequence (DNA): TGTGCCAGCAGCTTAACCACTAGCGGAAACACCGGGGAGCTGTTTTTT.

This clone was counted once. The J gene is TRBJ1-2, the V gene TRBV4-1; TRBD1 aligns across 10 bases. CDR3 size: 17 residues. The junction had 8 bases not matched to a gene; V was cut back by 0 bases and J by 4 bases. CDR1 MGHRA and CDR2 YSYEKL come from the germline V gene. As DNA, the CDR3 is TGCGCCAGCAGCCAAGATCTTGAAGACAGGGGGCTCTATGGCTACACCTTC. Protein: CASSQDLEDRGLYGYTF.

This clone came up once. The chain combines TRBV4-1 with TRBJ2-7, with D hard to call. This CDR3 contains 15 residues. The germline V gene encodes CDR1 MGHRA and CDR2 YSYEKL. Trimming removed 1 base at V and 1 base at J, with 11 bases between. CDR3 region: CASSQARSASYEQYF. Written as DNA, the CDR3 is TGCGCCAGCAGCCAAGCTAGGAGTGCTTCCTACGAGCAGTACTTC.

The chain combines TRBV29-1 with TRBJ2-4, with 7 bases that match TRBD1. This CDR3 is 12 amino acids long. The J segment lost 5 bases and the V segment lost 7 bases, leaving 5 bases of the junction unmatched. In germline, CDR1 is SQVTM, CDR2 ANQGSEA. CDR3 bases: TGCAGCGGAGAAGGACAGGAAAACATTCAGTACTTC. It translates to CSGEGQENIQYF.

V gene TRBV6-5 combines with J gene TRBJ1-2; D gene uncertain. V gave up 6 bases and J gave up 7 bases, with 21 bases separating them. Germline lookup yields CDR1 MNHEY and CDR2 SVGAGI. The CDR3 contains 15 residues. The CDR3 reads CASRELGGRGGGYTF. CDR3 coding DNA: TGTGCCAGCAGGGAGTTAGGAGGGCGAGGCGGTGGCTACACCTTC.

The chain has TRBV5-1 and TRBJ2-5; 13 positions match TRBD2. Germline V lookup: CDR1 SGHRS, CDR2 YFSETQ. V trimming: 5 bases; J trimming: 2 bases; junction bases outside the gene matches: 0. This CDR3 is built from 14 residues. The CDR3 loop is CASRGLAGQETQYF. The CDR3 bases are TGCGCCAGCAGGGGACTAGCGGGGCAAGAGACCCAGTACTTC.

V and J are TRBV6-5 and TRBJ2-7; 12 nucleotides line up with TRBD1. Germline CDR1 MNHEY, CDR2 SVGAGI. This CDR3 contains 15 residues. J lost 3 bases, V lost 5 bases, and 5 bases had no gene match. This CDR3 reads CASSRGTGGSYEQYF. CDR3 nucleotides: TGTGCCAGCAGTCGTGGGACAGGGGGCAGCTACGAGCAGTACTTC.

V and J are TRBV3-1 (or the pseudogene TRBV3-2) and TRBJ1-2; D is perhaps TRBD1 (5 bases). The germline gives CDR1 LGHDT, CDR2 YNNKEL (reference sequence). The CDR3 contains 17 residues. With 1 base removed from V and 2 bases from J, the gap between germline ends came to 17 bases. The DNA of the CDR3 is TGTGCCAGCAGCCAAGTAGGGGCCACCGGTATCAACTATGGCTACACCTTC. Residues: CASSQVGATGINYGYTF.

The V gene is TRBV30, the J gene TRBJ1-6, with D unresolved. V was clipped by 2 bases and J by 3 bases, with 11 bases between them. The CDR3 is 15 amino acids. The V gene's germline CDR1 is GTSNPN and CDR2 SVGIG (reference sequence). As DNA, the CDR3 is TGTGCCTGGAGTCCCGGTCCGGGCTATAATTCACCCCTCCACTTT. It translates to CAWSPGPGYNSPLHF.